Listed here are 5 T cell receptor beta chains from one sample, sequenced in a study of early T cells in non-severe SARS-CoV-2 infection. TCRdb passed the 5' RACE reads through MiXCR, listing each CDR3 protein once. The table has 32,000 or so distinct CDR3 sequences, about 10% seen once. The sequencing sample was made of whole blood. Receptor source: an adult who was a healthcare worker with PCR-confirmed SARS-CoV-2 infection or an uninfected control (not recorded which).

Many counts were recorded for this clonotype. The V and J genes are TRBV10-3 and TRBJ1-1, with 10 positions matching TRBD1. Germline V gene sequence: CDR1 ENHRY, CDR2 SYGVKD. Trimming cost V 2 bases and J 8 bases; bases outside gene matches: 5. There are 14 residues in the CDR3. The CDR3 here is CAISESRDRGEAFF. CDR3 bases: TGTGCCATCAGTGAGAGCCGGGACAGGGGAGAAGCTTTCTTT.

V and J are TRBV4-2 and TRBJ2-5; no firm D call. This CDR3 region has 14 residues. Trimming left V 0 bases short and J 5 bases short, with 10 bases between. Germline CDR1 is LGHNA and CDR2 is YNFKEQ. The CDR3 DNA sequence: TGTGCCAGCAGCCAAGAGGGGTCCCGGGAGACCCAGTACTTC. It translates to CASSQEGSRETQYF.

This clonotype was picked up many times. The chain links TRBV7-2 to TRBJ2-7, with 9 bases identical to TRBD2. After removal of 4 bases from V and 0 bases from J, the junction contained 4 bases not matched to a gene. Germline V gene lookup returns CDR1 SGHTA and CDR2 FQGNSA. This CDR3 has 15 amino acids. The CDR3 is CASSSFSGSSYEQYF. The CDR3 coding sequence is TGTGCCAGCAGCTCCTTTAGCGGGAGCTCCTACGAGCAGTACTTC.

This clonotype was recorded many times. The chain joins TRBV20-1 to TRBJ2-7, with D perhaps matching TRBD1 (5 bases). Germline V gene lookup returns CDR1 DFQATT and CDR2 SNEGSKA (reference sequence). The germline V and J ends were trimmed by 7 bases and 7 bases, with 20 bases remaining between them. The CDR3 extends over 13 amino acids. CDR3 sequence (DNA): TGCAGTGGCTGGAACAGGCTTCACGGAGAGCAGTACTTC. Translating gives CSGWNRLHGEQYF.

This clonotype occurred many times. The V call is TRBV24-1, the J call TRBJ1-5, with D unclear. In germline, CDR1 is KGHDR, CDR2 SFDVKD. The CDR3 has 18 residues. The ends were cut back, 2 bases at V and 1 base at J, with 17 bases in the middle. The CDR3 DNA reads as TGTGCCACCAGTGATTCCCAGGTACCAGGCCGGAGCAATCAGCCCCAGCATTTT. Translated: CATSDSQVPGRSNQPQHF.